This T cell receptor (beta chain) was recovered during a study of radiotherapy plus CTLA-4 blockade in lung cancer. Study details: Of the patients, under 20% showed objective responses and 31% attained disease control.

V lost 6 bases and J lost 4; bases outside the gene matches: 14. The germline V gene encodes CDR1 LNHDA and CDR2 SQIVND (reference sequence). The CDR3 loop spans 16 amino acids. The data were produced by immunoSEQ multiplex PCR, yet TCRdb's version contains in-frame clones alone and is incomplete. The data contain 30,000 to 45,000 clones, about two thirds of them singletons. A single count supports this clone. The sequencing used peripheral blood, collected from a patient treated with radiotherapy plus ipilimumab. The chain combines TRBV19 with TRBJ1-2, with TRBD1 identical over 7 bases. The receptor's source is a human donor with non-small cell lung cancer who had stable disease on radiotherapy plus ipilimumab. The CDR3 sequence: CASSPASYRDSYGYTF. CDR3 nucleotides: TGTGCCAGTAGCCCAGCATCCTACCGGGACAGCTATGGCTACACCTTC.